The 18 T cell receptor beta chains given below trace back to one sample, sequenced in a study of blood T cells in healthy people across ages. For the second PCR, which ran for roughly 6 to 11 cycles, a sample-barcoded 5' primer and a J-beta primer mix were used. TCRdb redid the calling of the 5' RACE reads with MiXCR, one entry per CDR3 protein. Among about 540,000 distinct CDR3 sequences, 24% were seen once, and the ten largest hold just under 9%. These data were also reused for a study on T cells of mothers and their children.

Source material: blood. The receptor source for this set is a boy aged 5-17 years in good health.

This clonotype appeared a few times. The chain employs TRBV9 and TRBJ2-1; D may match TRBD1 or TRBD2 (5 bases each). The CDR3 covers 14 residues. Germline V gene sequence: CDR1 SGDLS, CDR2 YYNGEE. V lost 3 bases and J 4 bases, leaving 11 bases between the germline ends. The CDR3 here is CASSAGTEYNEQFF. CDR3 coding DNA: TGTGCCAGCAGCGCCGGGACGGAATACAATGAGCAGTTCTTC.

In its sample, this clonotype was seen a few times. A much more abundant neighbour one base away suggests this may be a read error. The chain joins TRBV4-3 to TRBJ2-6; D is tentatively TRBD1 or TRBD2 (5 bases each). The CDR3 is made up of 16 amino acids. Germline V gene data show CDR1 as LGHNA and CDR2 as YSLEER. V gave up 0 bases and J gave up 2 bases, with 8 bases separating them. For the CDR3, the DNA is TGCGCCAGCAGCCAAGATGAGGGGACTGGGGCCAACGTCCTGACTTTC. Translating it yields CASSQDEGTGANVLTF.

This clonotype was seen only a few times. The gene calls are TRBV6-6 and TRBJ1-4; 12 bases align to TRBD1. There are 12 residues in the CDR3. From germline, CDR1 is MNHNY and CDR2 SVGAGI (reference sequence). V shed 8 bases, J shed 8 bases, and the junction held 0 bases outside the gene matches. CDR3 in amino acids: CASGTGGEKLFF. The CDR3 nucleotides read TGTGCCAGCGGGACAGGGGGCGAAAAACTGTTTTTT.

The genes are TRBV20-1 and TRBJ2-4; 8 bases line up with TRBD1. The junction had 5 bases not matched to a gene; V was cut back by 5 bases and J by 5 bases. CDR3 length: 13 residues. The germline V gene has CDR1 DFQATT and CDR2 SNEGSKA (reference sequence). Here the CDR3 reads CSADRGVENIQYF. DNA for the CDR3: TGCAGTGCTGACAGGGGAGTCGAAAACATTCAGTACTTC.

This clonotype was seen a handful of times. The chain links TRBV28 to TRBJ1-5; 7 bases are shared with TRBD1. CDR1 is MDHEN and CDR2 is SYDVKM in the germline V gene. This CDR3 contains 12 residues. V shed 5 bases, J shed 7 bases, and the junction held 2 bases outside the gene matches. CDR3 residues: CASSKGAQPQHF. CDR3 nucleotides: TGTGCCAGCAGTAAGGGGGCACAGCCCCAGCATTTT.

The chain links TRBV6-5 to TRBJ2-1; 8 bases line up with TRBD2. The J call may be in error: the DNA end matches TRBJ2-7 better. CDR1 is MNHEY and CDR2 is SVGAGI in the germline V gene. This CDR3 comprises 13 residues. DNA of the CDR3: TGTGCCAGCAGTTATACTAGCGGATACGAGCAGTACTTC. As protein: CASSYTSGYEQYF.

This clonotype occurred a few times. The chain is built from TRBV4-1 and TRBJ1-4, with TRBD1 identical over 10 bases. The CDR3 has 17 residues. Losses at the gene ends were 3 bases for V and 1 base for J; bases not matched to a gene: 5. The germline V gene encodes CDR1 MGHRA and CDR2 YSYEKL. Written as DNA, the CDR3 is TGCGCCAGCAGCCAGACAGGGGGCCTTTTAACTAATGAAAAACTGTTTTTT. This translates into CASSQTGGLLTNEKLFF.

The chain uses TRBV18 and TRBJ1-2, with no clear D. CDR1 and CDR2 (germline): KGHSH, LQKENI. The CDR3 consists of 16 residues. V was cut by 3 bases and J by 0 bases, with 14 bases left in between. CDR3 protein: CASSPRRTVTNYGYTF. The CDR3 DNA reads as TGTGCCAGCTCACCTCGCCGGACGGTGACTAACTATGGCTACACCTTC. The whole variable domain, filled in from reference TRBV18 and TRBJ1-2, reads NAGVMQNPRHLVRRRGQEARLRCSPMKGHSHVYWYRQLPEEGLKFMVYLQKENIIDESGMPKERFSAEFPKEGPSILRIQQVVRGDSAAYFCASSPRRTVTNYGYTFGSGTRLTVV.

The rearrangement links TRBV21-1 to TRBJ2-5; no check of the table's D call, TRBD1, against the DNA was made. TRBV21-1 is noted as a pseudogene. There are 18 residues in the CDR3. The CDR3 nucleotides read TGTGCCAGCAGCGTCCGGGGGCGGCGAAAGGGCCACCAAGAGACCCAGTACTTC. Encoded protein: CASSVRGRRKGHQETQYF.

The chain has TRBV3-1 and TRBJ1-2, with 8 bases fitting TRBD1. Trimming cost V 1 base and J 4 bases; bases outside gene matches: 5. CDR1 and CDR2 (germline): LGHDT, YNNKEL (reference sequence). CDR3 length: 15 amino acids. CDR3 loop: CASSQGQGQGYGYTF. DNA of the CDR3: TGTGCCAGCAGCCAAGGACAGGGGCAAGGCTATGGCTACACCTTC.

The J gene is TRBJ2-3, the V gene TRBV20-1; 8 bases align to TRBD2. CDR1 DFQATT and CDR2 SNEGSKA come from the germline V gene (reference sequence). V shed 5 bases and J 0 bases; nucleotides not matched to a gene: 10. The CDR3 is 16 residues long. The CDR3 sequence: CSAPIGGGPSTDTQYF. The CDR3 nucleotides are TGCAGTGCTCCCATAGGCGGGGGGCCAAGCACAGATACGCAGTATTTT.

The sample holds a few counts of this clonotype. A much larger clone differs from this one at a single base, so this may be a read error. The gene calls are TRBV7-9 and TRBJ2-7; D might be TRBD1 (6 bases). The CDR3 totals 14 residues. Germline CDR1 reads SEHNR; CDR2 reads FQNEAQ (reference sequence). Deletions cut 0 bases from V and 2 bases from J, with 8 bases between. CDR3 region: CASSLAGAPYEQYF. DNA of the CDR3: TGTGCCAGCAGCTTAGCGGGGGCCCCCTACGAGCAGTACTTC.

This clonotype was observed a few times. CDR3 bases: TGTGCCAGCAGTTTTCAGGCAGGAGATGAAAAACTGTTTTTT. This codes for CASSFQAGDEKLFF. The chain carries TRBV27 and TRBJ1-4; D unclear. V was clipped by 3 bases and J by 6 bases, with 11 bases between them. The CDR3 has 14 residues. Germline V gene sequence: CDR1 MNHEY, CDR2 SMNVEV (reference sequence).

The chain is built from TRBV4-3 and TRBJ2-1; no firm D call. This CDR3 comprises 16 residues. CDR1 is LGHNA and CDR2 is YSLEER in the germline V gene. Trimming shortened V by 0 bases and J by 3 bases, and 12 bases separated the two germline ends. For the CDR3, the DNA is TGCGCCAGCAGCCAAGATAGGGCCCGCTACTACAATGAGCAGTTCTTC. Translating gives CASSQDRARYYNEQFF.

The V gene is TRBV20-1, the J gene TRBJ2-5, with D perhaps given as TRBD1 or TRBD2 (5 bases each). V lost 0 bases and J lost 1, with 15 bases in between. This CDR3 is 16 amino acids long. Germline CDR1 reads DFQATT; CDR2 reads SNEGSKA (reference sequence). The CDR3 sequence is CSARDLEGDPQETQYF. CDR3 nucleotides: TGCAGTGCTAGAGATTTAGAAGGGGACCCCCAAGAGACCCAGTACTTC.

The chain employs TRBV7-3 and TRBJ1-4; D call uncertain. Germline values: CDR1 SGHTA, CDR2 FQGTGA. The CDR3 loop spans 20 amino acids. Trimming cost V 2 bases and J 0 bases, with 22 bases left between them. CDR3 in amino acids: CASSLVRPIFLTATNEKLFF. CDR3 in DNA: TGTGCCAGCAGCTTAGTTAGACCGATCTTTCTTACCGCAACTAATGAAAAACTGTTTTTT.

This clonotype was observed many times. The V gene is TRBV20-1, the J gene TRBJ1-4, with D tentatively TRBD1 (5 bases). Germline CDR1 DFQATT, CDR2 SNEGSKA (reference sequence). V lost 1 base and J 5 bases, leaving 14 bases between the germline ends. There are 15 residues in the CDR3. The DNA for the CDR3 is TGCAGTGCTAGAGCCGGGACTTCAGTAAATGAAAAACTGTTTTTT. Translating it yields CSARAGTSVNEKLFF.

V usage is TRBV2 and J usage is TRBJ2-5; unclear D gene. V was pared by 6 bases and J by 4 bases, with 12 bases between. This CDR3 comprises 13 residues. Per the germline V gene, CDR1 is SNHLY and CDR2 is FYNNEI. The CDR3 sequence is CASRAGDRETQYF. In DNA form, the CDR3 reads TGTGCCAGCAGAGCTGGAGATAGAGAGACCCAGTACTTC.